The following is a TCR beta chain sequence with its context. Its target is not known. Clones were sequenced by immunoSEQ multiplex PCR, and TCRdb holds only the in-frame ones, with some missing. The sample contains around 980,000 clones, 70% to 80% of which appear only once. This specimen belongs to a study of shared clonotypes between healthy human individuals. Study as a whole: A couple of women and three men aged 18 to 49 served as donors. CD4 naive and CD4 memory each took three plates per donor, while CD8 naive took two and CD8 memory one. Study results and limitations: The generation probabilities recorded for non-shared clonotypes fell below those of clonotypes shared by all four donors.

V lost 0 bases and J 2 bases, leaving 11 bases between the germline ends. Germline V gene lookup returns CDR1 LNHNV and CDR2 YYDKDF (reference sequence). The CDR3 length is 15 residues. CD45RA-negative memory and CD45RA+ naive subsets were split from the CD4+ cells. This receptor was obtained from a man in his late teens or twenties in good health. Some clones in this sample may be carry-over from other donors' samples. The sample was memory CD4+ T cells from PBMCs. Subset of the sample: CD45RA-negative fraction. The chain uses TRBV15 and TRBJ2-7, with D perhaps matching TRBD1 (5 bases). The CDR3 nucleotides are TGTGCCACCAGCAGAGACAGGGTACGCCCCTACGAGCAGTACTTC. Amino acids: CATSRDRVRPYEQYF.